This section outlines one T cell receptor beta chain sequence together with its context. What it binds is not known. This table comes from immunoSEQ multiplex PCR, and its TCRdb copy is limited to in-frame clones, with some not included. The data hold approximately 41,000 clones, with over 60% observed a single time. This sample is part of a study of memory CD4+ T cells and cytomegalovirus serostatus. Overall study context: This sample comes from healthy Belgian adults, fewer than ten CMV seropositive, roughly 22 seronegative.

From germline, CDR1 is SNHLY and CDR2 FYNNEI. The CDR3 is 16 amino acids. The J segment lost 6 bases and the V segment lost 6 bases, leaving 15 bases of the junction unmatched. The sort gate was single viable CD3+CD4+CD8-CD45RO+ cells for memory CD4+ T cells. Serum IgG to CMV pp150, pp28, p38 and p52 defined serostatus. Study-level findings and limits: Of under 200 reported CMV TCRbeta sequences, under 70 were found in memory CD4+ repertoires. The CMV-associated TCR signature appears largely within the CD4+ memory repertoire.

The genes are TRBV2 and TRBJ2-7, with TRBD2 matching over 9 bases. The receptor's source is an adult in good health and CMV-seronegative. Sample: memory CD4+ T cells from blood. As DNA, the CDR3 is TGTGCCAGCAGGAAGGGGACTAGCTCTTACGCGGGCGAGCAGTACTTC. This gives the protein CASRKGTSSYAGEQYF.